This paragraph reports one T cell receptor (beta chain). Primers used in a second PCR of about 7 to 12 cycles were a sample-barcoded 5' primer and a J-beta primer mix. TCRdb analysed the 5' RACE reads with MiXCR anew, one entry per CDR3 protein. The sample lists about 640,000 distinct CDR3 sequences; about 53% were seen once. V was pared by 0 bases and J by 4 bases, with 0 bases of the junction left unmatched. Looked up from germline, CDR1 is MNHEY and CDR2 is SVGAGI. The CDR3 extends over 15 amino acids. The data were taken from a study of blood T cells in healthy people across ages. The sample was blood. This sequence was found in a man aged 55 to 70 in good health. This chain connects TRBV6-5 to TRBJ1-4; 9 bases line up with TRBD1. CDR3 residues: CASSYSGQGNEKLFF. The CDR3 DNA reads TGTGCCAGCAGTTACTCGGGACAGGGTAATGAAAAACTGTTTTTT.